The T cell receptor (beta chain) under discussion was sequenced for a study of T cells in Graves' hyperthyroidism and ophthalmopathy. V dropped 4 bases and J dropped 0; count of bases not matched to a gene: 9. The CDR3 length is 17 residues. Per germline, CDR1 SGHRS and CDR2 YFSETQ. The investigators amplified TCR beta CDR3 regions from RNA transcripts. During a first-round RT-PCR of the TCR CDR3, the HTBI primer set was used. TCRdb independently ran MiXCR on the multiplex PCR reads; one entry per CDR3 protein. Here the sample spans 450,000 to 700,000 distinct CDR3 sequences, about 43% being singletons. This clonotype was detected many times. Its antigen is currently unknown. Study observations and caveats: The model anticipated ophthalmopathy a median about six months pre-onset. Blood also showed most of the thyroid clonotypes that were expanded above 0.001.

Sequenced: peripheral blood or thyroid tissue (not recorded which). The sequence derives from a woman between 18 and 29 years old with Graves' hyperthyroidism. The genes are TRBV5-1 and TRBJ2-2, with 7 nucleotides matching TRBD2. CDR3 bases: TGCGCCAGCAGCCCCGGATCAGCGGGACCGAACACCGGGGAGCTGTTTTTT. It translates to CASSPGSAGPNTGELFF.